The clone carrying this T cell receptor (beta chain) was seen more than once but under ten times. Sequencing targeted expressed TCRB transcripts, as all isolated RNA had been reverse transcribed. The table came from immunoSEQ multiplex PCR; TCRdb's copy has only in-frame clones and leaves some out. The top ten clones hold 0.026% of a sample with almost 250,000 clones, approximately 14% of them seen once. This record comes from a study of beta chain features in type 1 diabetes. The CDR3 extends over 15 amino acids. Germline values: CDR1 MNHEY, CDR2 SVGAGI. V lost 2 bases to trimming and J lost 6 bases, with 14 bases between them.

V usage is TRBV6-5 and J usage is TRBJ2-1, with D tentatively TRBD1 (6 bases). Source material: naive CD4+ T cells from blood. The receptor's source is a woman in her 40s in good health. The CDR3 region has the DNA TGTGCCAGCAGTTACGACGAGGGGGTGAGCAATGAGCAGTTCTTC. It encodes CASSYDEGVSNEQFF.